This record concerns one T cell receptor beta chain sequence. Its cognate antigen is unknown. Individual cDNA molecules each received unique molecular identifiers attached to them. TCRdb processed the 5' RACE reads anew with MiXCR; each CDR3 protein has one entry. The data show roughly 45,000 distinct CDR3 sequences, about 4% seen once. The source of the sample is a study of early T cells in non-severe SARS-CoV-2 infection. Study in general: Whole-blood bulk RNA, unsorted, was sequenced, and chains were unpaired. Whole-study findings and limits: Database matching using VDJdb favored anti-spike CD8 responses, with private and CD4 specificities left missing.

The specimen sequenced was whole blood. The receptor was isolated from an adult who was a healthcare worker with PCR-confirmed SARS-CoV-2 infection or an uninfected control (not recorded which).

The CDR3 DNA reads TGTGCCAGCAGTTTGTGGAGAACATCTGCCGAGCAGTACTTC. Encoded protein: CASSLWRTSAEQYF. The chain carries TRBV12-3 or TRBV12-4 and TRBJ2-7; D gene ambiguous. This CDR3 is 14 amino acids long. Between the trimmed V and J ends, which lost 3 bases and 6 bases, there was a span of 15 bases.